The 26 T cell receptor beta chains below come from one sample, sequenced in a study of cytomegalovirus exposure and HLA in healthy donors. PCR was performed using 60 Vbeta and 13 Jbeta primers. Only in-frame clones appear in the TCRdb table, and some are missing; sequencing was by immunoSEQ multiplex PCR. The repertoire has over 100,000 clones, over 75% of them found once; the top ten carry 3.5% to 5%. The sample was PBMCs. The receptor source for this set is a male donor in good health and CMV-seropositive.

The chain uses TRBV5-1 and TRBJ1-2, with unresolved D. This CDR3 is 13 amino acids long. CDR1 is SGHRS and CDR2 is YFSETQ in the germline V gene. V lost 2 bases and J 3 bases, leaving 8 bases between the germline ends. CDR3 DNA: TGCGCCAGCAGCTTAGACGCGGACTATGGCTACACCTTC. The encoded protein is CASSLDADYGYTF.

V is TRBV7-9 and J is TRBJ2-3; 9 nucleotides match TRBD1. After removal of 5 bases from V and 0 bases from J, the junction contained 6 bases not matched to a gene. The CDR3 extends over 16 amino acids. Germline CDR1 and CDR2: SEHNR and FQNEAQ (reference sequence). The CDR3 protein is CASSAGTGISTDTQYF. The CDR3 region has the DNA TGTGCCAGCAGCGCCGGGACAGGGATTAGCACAGATACGCAGTATTTT.

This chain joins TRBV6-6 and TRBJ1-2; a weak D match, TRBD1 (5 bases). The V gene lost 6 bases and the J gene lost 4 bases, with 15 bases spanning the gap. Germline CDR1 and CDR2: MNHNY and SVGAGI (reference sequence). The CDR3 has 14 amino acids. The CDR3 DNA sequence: TGTGCCAGCAGGCCCCAGGGTGGTGTCTATGGCTACACCTTC. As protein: CASRPQGGVYGYTF.

The CDR3 DNA reads as TGTGCCAGCAGCGTCCGGGATAACTCCTACGAGCAGTACTTC. Its protein is CASSVRDNSYEQYF. V and J are TRBV13 and TRBJ2-7; a weak D match, TRBD2 (5 bases). V was cut by 5 bases and J by 0 bases, with 11 bases left in between. This CDR3 has 14 amino acids. Germline-derived CDR1 and CDR2 are PRHDT and FYEKMQ (reference sequence).

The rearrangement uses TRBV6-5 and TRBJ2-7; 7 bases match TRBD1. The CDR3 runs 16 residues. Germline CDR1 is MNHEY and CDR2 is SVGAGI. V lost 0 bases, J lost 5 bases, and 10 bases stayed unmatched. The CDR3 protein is CASSYSSRGLGNEQYF. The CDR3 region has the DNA TGTGCCAGCAGTTACTCGTCTAGGGGGCTTGGGAACGAGCAGTACTTC.

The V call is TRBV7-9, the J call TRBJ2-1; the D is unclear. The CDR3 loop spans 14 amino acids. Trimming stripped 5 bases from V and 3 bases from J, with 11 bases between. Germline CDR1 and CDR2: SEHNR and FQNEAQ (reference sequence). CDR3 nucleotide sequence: TGTGCCAGCAGCCCTGGGCTGCTCTACAATGAGCAGTTCTTC. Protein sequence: CASSPGLLYNEQFF.

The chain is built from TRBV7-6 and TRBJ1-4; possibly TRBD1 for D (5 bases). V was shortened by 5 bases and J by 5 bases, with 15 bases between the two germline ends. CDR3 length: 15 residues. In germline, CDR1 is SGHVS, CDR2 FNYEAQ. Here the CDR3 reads CASSETVNLNEKLFF. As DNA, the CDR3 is TGTGCCAGCAGCGAGACAGTTAACCTAAATGAAAAACTGTTTTTT.

The CDR3 sequence is CASSSPYRGVYEQYF. DNA for the CDR3: TGTGCCAGCAGTTCCCCTTATCGGGGGGTCTACGAGCAGTACTTC. The chain recombines TRBV28 with TRBJ2-5, with 7 bases matching TRBD2. TRBJ2-7 matches the DNA end more closely, so the J call is doubtful. CDR3 length equals 15 residues. CDR1 MDHEN and CDR2 SYDVKM come from the germline V gene.

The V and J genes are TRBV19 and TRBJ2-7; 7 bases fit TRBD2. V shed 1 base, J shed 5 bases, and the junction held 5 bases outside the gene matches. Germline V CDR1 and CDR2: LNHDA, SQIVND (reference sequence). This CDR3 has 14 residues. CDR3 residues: CASSIASGVDEQYF. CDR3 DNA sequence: TGTGCCAGTAGTATAGCCAGCGGGGTGGACGAGCAGTACTTC.

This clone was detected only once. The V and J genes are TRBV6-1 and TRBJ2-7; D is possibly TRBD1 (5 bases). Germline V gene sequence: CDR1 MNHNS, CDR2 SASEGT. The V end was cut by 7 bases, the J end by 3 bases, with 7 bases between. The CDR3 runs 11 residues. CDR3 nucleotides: TGTGCCAGCACCCAGGGCTACGAGCAGTACTTC. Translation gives CASTQGYEQYF.

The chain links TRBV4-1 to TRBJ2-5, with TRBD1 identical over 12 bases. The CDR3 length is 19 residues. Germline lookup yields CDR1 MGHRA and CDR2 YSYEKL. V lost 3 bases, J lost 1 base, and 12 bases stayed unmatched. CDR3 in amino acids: CASSHARDRGPFPQETQYF. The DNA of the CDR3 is TGCGCCAGCAGCCATGCCCGGGACAGGGGGCCCTTCCCCCAAGAGACCCAGTACTTC.

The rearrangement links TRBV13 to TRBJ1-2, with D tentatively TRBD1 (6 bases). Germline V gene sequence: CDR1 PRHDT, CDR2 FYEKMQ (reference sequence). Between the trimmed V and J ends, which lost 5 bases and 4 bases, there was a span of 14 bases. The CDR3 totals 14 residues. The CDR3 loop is CASSHLGGSYGYTF. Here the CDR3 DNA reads TGTGCCAGCAGCCACTTAGGGGGTTCCTATGGCTACACCTTC.

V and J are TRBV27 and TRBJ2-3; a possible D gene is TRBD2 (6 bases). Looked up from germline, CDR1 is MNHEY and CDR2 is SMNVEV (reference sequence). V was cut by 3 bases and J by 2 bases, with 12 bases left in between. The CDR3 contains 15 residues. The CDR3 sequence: CASSFQRAYTDTQYF. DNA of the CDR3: TGTGCCAGCAGTTTCCAGCGGGCTTACACAGATACGCAGTATTTT.

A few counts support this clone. The CDR3 loop is CASSLRQGEVGSGANVLTF. The CDR3 bases are TGTGCCAGCAGCTTACGACAGGGCGAAGTGGGCTCTGGGGCCAACGTCCTGACTTTC. This chain joins TRBV5-5 and TRBJ2-6, with 7 bases identical to TRBD1. CDR1 is SGHKS and CDR2 is YYEKEE in the germline V gene (reference sequence). After removal of 2 bases from V and 0 bases from J, the junction contained 11 bases not matched to a gene. This CDR3 region has 19 residues.

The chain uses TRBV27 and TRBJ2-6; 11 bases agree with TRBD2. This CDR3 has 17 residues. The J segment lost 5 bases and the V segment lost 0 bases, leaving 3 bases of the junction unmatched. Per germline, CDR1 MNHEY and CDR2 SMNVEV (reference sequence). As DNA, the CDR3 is TGTGCCAGCAGTTTATCGTCTAGCGGGGGGTGGGCCAACGTCCTGACTTTC. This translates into CASSLSSSGGWANVLTF.

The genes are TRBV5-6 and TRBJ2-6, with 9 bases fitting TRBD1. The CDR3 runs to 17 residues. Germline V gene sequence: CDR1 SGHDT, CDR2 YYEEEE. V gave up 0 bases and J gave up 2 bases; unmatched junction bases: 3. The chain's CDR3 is CASSLVGTGPGANVLTF. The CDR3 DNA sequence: TGTGCCAGCAGCTTGGTTGGGACAGGGCCTGGGGCCAACGTCCTGACTTTC.

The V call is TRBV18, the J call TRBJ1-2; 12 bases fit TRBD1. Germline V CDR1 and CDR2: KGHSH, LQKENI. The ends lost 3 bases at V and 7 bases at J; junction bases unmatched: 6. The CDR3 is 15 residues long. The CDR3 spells CASSPEGQGAFGYTF. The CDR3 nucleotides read TGTGCCAGCTCACCCGAGGGACAGGGGGCTTTTGGCTACACCTTC.

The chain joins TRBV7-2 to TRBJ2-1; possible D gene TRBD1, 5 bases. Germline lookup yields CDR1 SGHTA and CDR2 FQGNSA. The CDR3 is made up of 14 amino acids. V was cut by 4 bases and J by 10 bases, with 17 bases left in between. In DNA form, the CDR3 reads TGTGCCAGCAGCTCCGCCGGGCAGGGTTTAGAGCAGTTCTTC. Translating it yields CASSSAGQGLEQFF.

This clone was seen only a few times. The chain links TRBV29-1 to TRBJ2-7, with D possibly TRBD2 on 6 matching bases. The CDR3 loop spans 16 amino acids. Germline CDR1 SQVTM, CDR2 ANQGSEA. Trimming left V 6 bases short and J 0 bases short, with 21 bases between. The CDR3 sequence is CSVGGSWGGSSYEQYF. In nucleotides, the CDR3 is TGCAGCGTCGGGGGTTCTTGGGGTGGGAGCTCCTACGAGCAGTACTTC.

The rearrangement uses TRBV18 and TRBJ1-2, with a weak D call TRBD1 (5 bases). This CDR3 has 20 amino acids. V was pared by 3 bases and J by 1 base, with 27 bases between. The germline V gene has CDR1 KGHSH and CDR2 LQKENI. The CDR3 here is CASSPPLGHDRPYNNYGYTF. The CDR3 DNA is TGTGCCAGCTCACCCCCACTCGGACACGACCGACCGTACAATAACTATGGCTACACCTTC.

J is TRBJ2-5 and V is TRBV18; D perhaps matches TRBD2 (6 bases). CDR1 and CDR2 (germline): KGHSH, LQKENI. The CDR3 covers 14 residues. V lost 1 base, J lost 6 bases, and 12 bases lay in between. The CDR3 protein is CASSPREERKTQYF. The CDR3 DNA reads TGTGCCAGCTCACCACGGGAGGAGAGGAAGACCCAGTACTTC.

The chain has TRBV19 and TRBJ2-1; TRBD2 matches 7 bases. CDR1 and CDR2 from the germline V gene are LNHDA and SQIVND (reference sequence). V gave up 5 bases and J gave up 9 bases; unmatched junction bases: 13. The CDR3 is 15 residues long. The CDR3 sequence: CASSPLAVEGSEQFF. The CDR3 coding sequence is TGTGCCAGTAGTCCTCTAGCGGTTGAGGGCAGTGAGCAGTTCTTC. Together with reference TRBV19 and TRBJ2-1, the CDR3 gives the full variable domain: DGGITQSPKYLFRKEGQNVTLSCEQNLNHDAMYWYRQDPGQGLRLIYYSQIVNDFQKGDIAEGYSVSREKKESFPLTVTSAQKNPTAFYLCASSPLAVEGSEQFFGPGTRLTVL.

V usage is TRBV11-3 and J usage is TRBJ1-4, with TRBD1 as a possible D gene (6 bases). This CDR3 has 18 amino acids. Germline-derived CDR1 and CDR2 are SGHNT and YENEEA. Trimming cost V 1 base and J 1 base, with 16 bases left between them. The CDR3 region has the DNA TGTGCCAGCAGCTTAGTAGGTTCACAGGGAATAACTAATGAAAAACTGTTTTTT. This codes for CASSLVGSQGITNEKLFF.

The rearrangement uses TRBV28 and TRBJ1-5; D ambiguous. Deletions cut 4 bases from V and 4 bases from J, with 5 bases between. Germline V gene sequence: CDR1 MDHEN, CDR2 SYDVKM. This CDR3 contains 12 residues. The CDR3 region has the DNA TGTGCCAGCAGTTACAGAAATCAGCCCCAGCATTTT. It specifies CASSYRNQPQHF.

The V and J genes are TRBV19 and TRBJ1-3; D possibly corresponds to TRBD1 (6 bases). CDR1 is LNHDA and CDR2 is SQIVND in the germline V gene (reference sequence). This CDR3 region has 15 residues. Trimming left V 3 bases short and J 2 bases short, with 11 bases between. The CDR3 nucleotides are TGTGCCAGTAGTATCCCGACAGGCACTGGAAACACCATATATTTT. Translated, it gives CASSIPTGTGNTIYF. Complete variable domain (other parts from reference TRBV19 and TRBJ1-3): DGGITQSPKYLFRKEGQNVTLSCEQNLNHDAMYWYRQDPGQGLRLIYYSQIVNDFQKGDIAEGYSVSREKKESFPLTVTSAQKNPTAFYLCASSIPTGTGNTIYFGEGSWLTVV.

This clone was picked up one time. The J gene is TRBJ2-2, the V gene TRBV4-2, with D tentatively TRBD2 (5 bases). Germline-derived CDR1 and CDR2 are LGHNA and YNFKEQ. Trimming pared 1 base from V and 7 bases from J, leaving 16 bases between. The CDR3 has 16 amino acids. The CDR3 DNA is TGTGCCAGCAGCCAAGCCCTCTTTGAGGGAGTCGGGGAGCTGTTTTTT. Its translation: CASSQALFEGVGELFF.